This TCR beta chain was obtained from a study of shared clonotypes between healthy human individuals. Evenly divided among several immunoSEQ plates was the genomic DNA of each subset. The data were produced by immunoSEQ multiplex PCR, yet TCRdb's version contains in-frame clones alone and is incomplete. The sample yields roughly 2.2 million clones, about 90% seen once. Per the germline V gene, CDR1 is GTSNPN and CDR2 is SVGIG (reference sequence). This CDR3 has 13 residues. V gave up 4 bases and J gave up 2 bases, with 11 bases separating them. The receptor was isolated from a man between 18 and 35 years old in good health. Some clones in this sample may be carry-over from other donors' samples. The chain recombines TRBV30 with TRBJ2-5; no firm D call. Sequenced sample: naive CD4+ T cells from PBMCs. Documented subset: CD45RA+ positively selected. The CDR3 bases are TGTGCCTGGACGGCTGTTGCTCAAGAGACCCAGTACTTC. Translation gives CAWTAVAQETQYF.